These 6 T cell receptor beta chains originate from one sample sequenced in a study of Ad26.COV2.S vaccination and SARS-CoV-2 variants. Treatment meaning: approximately 18 received Ad26.COV2.S at low or high dose, single or two shots; about 5 received placebo; per-sample allocation not given. Sample collection was performed on day 63 after the first vaccine or placebo injection. Profiled with immunoSEQ multiplex PCR; TCRdb holds only in-frame clones, not every one. The profile shows about 680,000 clones, 89% of them singletons. Sequencing used peripheral blood, obtained in a trial of Ad26.COV2.S vaccine versus placebo. These receptors originate from a person aged 18-65 years who received the Ad26.COV2.S COVID-19 vaccine or a placebo.

V is TRBV29-1 and J is TRBJ2-3; possibly TRBD2 for D (5 bases). V gave up 3 bases and J gave up 0 bases, with 10 bases separating them. CDR1 is SQVTM, CDR2 ANQGSEA, per germline. The CDR3 is 14 amino acids. The CDR3 protein is CSVDGGTSTDTQYF. The DNA for the CDR3 is TGCAGCGTTGATGGAGGAACTAGCACAGATACGCAGTATTTT.

This clone has only one observation. The V gene is TRBV6-6, the J gene TRBJ2-3, with D maybe TRBD2 (6 bases). Per germline, CDR1 MNHNY and CDR2 SVGAGI (reference sequence). The CDR3 runs to 14 residues. V dropped 7 bases and J dropped 2 bases, with 13 bases sitting between them. The chain's CDR3 is CASIIGTYTDTQYF. The DNA of the CDR3 is TGTGCCAGCATCATTGGGACTTACACAGATACGCAGTATTTT.

The sample holds one count of this clone. The V and J genes are TRBV5-3 and TRBJ2-5; TRBD1 agrees at 9 bases. TRBV5-3 is treated as an ORF (open reading frame) with a function not yet certain. V dropped 0 bases and J dropped 2; count of bases not matched to a gene: 5. The CDR3 is 16 amino acids. The CDR3 coding sequence is TGTGCCAGAAGCTTGGGGGACAGGGTAGGGCAAGAGACCCAGTACTTC. Translated: CARSLGDRVGQETQYF.

V is TRBV3-1 (or the pseudogene TRBV3-2) and J is TRBJ2-7; 8 nucleotides match TRBD2. CDR1 and CDR2 from the germline V gene are LGHDT and YNNKEL (reference sequence). With V trimmed by 2 bases and J by 2 bases, 5 bases remained unmatched. CDR3 size: 15 residues. CDR3 sequence reads: CASSQRSGGPYEQYF. The CDR3 region has the DNA TGTGCCAGCAGCCAAAGGAGCGGGGGCCCCTACGAGCAGTACTTC.

The chain recombines TRBV24-1 with TRBJ1-2, with D unresolved. Germline assignment: CDR1 KGHDR and CDR2 SFDVKD. Trimming removed 7 bases from V and 2 bases from J, with 7 bases in between. This CDR3 contains 12 residues. CDR3 nucleotides: TGTGCCACCAGCCCGGGGAACTATGGCTACACCTTC. Its translation is CATSPGNYGYTF.

The chain links TRBV12-3 or TRBV12-4 to TRBJ1-2; no definite D call. Trimming cost V 5 bases and J 13 bases, with 14 bases left between them. CDR3 length: 11 residues. CDR3: CASSGRRFLTF. CDR3 nucleotides: TGTGCCAGCAGTGGACGTCGCTTTCTCACCTTC.